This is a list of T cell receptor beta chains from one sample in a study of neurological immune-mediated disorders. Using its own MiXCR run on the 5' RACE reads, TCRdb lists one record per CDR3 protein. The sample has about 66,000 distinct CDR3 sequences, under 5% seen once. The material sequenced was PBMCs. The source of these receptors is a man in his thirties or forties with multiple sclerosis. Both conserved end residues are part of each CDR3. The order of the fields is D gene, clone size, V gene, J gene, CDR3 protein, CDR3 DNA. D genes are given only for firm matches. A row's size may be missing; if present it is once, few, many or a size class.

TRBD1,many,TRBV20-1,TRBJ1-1,CSAVVNLSGGTEAFF,TGCAGTGCTGTCGTCAATTTATCAGGGGGCACTGAAGCTTTCTTT
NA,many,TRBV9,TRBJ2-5,CASSVAPTETQYF,TGTGCCAGCAGCGTAGCCCCCACCGAGACCCAGTACTTC
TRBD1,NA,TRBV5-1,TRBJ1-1,CASSETGMATEAFF,TGCGCCAGCTCCGAGACAGGGATGGCCACTGAAGCTTTCTTT
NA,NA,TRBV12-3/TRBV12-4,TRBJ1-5,CASSSQDLLNQPQNF,TGTGCCAGCAGTTCTCAGGACCTTCTTAATCAGCCCCAGAATTTT
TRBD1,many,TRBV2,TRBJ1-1,CASRKTGGNTEAFF,TGTGCCAGCAGAAAGACAGGGGGTAACACTGAAGCTTTCTTT
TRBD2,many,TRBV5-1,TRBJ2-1,CASSPRLAGVSHEQFF,TGCGCCAGCAGCCCCCGACTAGCGGGGGTCAGCCATGAGCAGTTCTTC
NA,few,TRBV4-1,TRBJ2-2,CASSQELYTGELFF,TGCGCCAGCAGCCAAGAACTCTACACCGGGGAGCTGTTTTTT
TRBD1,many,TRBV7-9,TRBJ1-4,CASSSRTGDATNEKLFF,TGTGCCAGCAGCTCCCGGACAGGAGACGCAACTAATGAAAAACTGTTTTTT
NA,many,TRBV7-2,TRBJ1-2,CASSLGQVNNGYTF,TGTGCCAGCAGCTTAGGACAGGTCAATAATGGCTACACCTTC
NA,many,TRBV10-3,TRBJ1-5,CAISEAVNSNQPQNF,TGTGCCATCAGTGAGGCAGTAAATAGCAATCAGCCCCAGAATTTT
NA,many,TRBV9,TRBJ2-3,CASGRRTDTQYF,TGTGCCAGCGGGCGGCGCACAGATACGCAGTATTTT
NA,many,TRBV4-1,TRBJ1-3,CASSLHQGSSGNTIYF,TGCGCCAGCAGCCTCCATCAGGGGTCCTCTGGAAACACCATATATTTT
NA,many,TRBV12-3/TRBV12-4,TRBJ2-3,CASAEGESTDTQYF,TGTGCCAGCGCCGAGGGGGAGAGCACAGATACGCAGTATTTT